This T cell receptor (beta chain) was observed in a study of neurological immune-mediated disorders. Study results and caveats: HTLV-1-associated myelopathy showed the most TCR clonal expansion; multiple sclerosis the least, below healthy controls. TCR-beta repertoires seemed private in all groups, with no expanded CDR3 amino acid sequences shared.

Worth noting for this clonotype: Its antigen remains unidentified.

The method for making cDNA was 5'RACE, and it used 10-nucleotide random UMIs. TCRdb analysed the 5' RACE reads with MiXCR anew, one entry per CDR3 protein. The sample gives about 70,000 distinct CDR3 sequences, 2.5% to 4% of which show up once; under 6.5% is in the top ten. This CDR3 is 15 amino acids long. The ends were cut back, 8 bases at V and 2 bases at J, with 17 bases in the middle. The germline V gene has CDR1 MNHEY and CDR2 SVGAGI. It was from 2 million PBMCs stored at -80 C that the unsorted libraries were obtained. This TCR was recovered from a woman in her fifties or sixties with multiple sclerosis. The sample taken for sequencing was PBMCs. The gene calls are TRBV6-5 and TRBJ2-3, with a possible D match to TRBD1 (6 bases). The CDR3 is CASRRTVTNTDTQYF. The CDR3, as DNA: TGTGCCAGCCGACGGACAGTTACTAACACAGATACGCAGTATTTT.